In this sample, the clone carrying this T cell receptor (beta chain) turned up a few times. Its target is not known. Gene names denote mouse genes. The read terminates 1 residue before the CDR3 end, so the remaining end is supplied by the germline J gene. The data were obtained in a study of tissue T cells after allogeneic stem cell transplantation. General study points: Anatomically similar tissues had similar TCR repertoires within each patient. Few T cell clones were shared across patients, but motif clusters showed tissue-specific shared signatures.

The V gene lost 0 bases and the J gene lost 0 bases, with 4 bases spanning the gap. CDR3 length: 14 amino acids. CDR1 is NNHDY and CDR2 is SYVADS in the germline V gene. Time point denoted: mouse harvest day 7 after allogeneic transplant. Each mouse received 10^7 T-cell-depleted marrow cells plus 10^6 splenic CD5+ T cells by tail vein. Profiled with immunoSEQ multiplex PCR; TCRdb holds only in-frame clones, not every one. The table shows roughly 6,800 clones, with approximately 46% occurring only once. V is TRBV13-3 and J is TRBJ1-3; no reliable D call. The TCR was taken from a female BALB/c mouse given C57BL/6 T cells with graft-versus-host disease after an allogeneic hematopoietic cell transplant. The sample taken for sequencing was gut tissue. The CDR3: CASSDDNSGNTLYF. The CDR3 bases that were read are TGTGCCAGCAGTGATGACAATTCTGGAAATACGCTCTAT.